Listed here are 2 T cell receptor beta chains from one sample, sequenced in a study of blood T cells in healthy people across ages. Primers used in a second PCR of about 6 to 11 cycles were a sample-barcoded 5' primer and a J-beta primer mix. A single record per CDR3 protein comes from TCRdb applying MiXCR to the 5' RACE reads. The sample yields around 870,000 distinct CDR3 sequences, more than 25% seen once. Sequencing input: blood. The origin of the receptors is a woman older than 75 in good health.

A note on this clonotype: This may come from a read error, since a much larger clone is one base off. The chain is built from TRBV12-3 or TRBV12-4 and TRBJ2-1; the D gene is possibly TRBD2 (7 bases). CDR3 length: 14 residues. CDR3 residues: CASSLSGDYSEQFF. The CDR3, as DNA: TGTGCCAGCAGTTTATCAGGGGACTACAGTGAGCAGTTCTTC.

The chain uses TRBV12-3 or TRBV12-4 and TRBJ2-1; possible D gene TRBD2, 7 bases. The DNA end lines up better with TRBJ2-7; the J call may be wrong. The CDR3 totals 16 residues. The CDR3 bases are TGTGCCAGCAGTCCCTGGGGGGGACACGACATATACGAGCAGTACTTC. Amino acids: CASSPWGGHDIYEQYF.